Below, 14 T cell receptor beta chains from the same sample are listed, as sequenced in a study of cytomegalovirus exposure and HLA in healthy donors. It was with 60 Vbeta and 13 Jbeta primers that the PCR ran. Libraries were prepared by immunoSEQ multiplex PCR; TCRdb keeps only in-frame clonotypes and omits some of them. This sample has 130,000 or so clones; approximately 71% occur once, and the top ten carry 0.94%. Sequencing was carried out using PBMCs. Receptor source: a woman aged 60-75 years in good health and CMV-seronegative.

The rearrangement joins TRBV5-1 to TRBJ2-3; TRBD2 aligns across 11 bases. CDR1 is SGHRS and CDR2 is YFSETQ in the germline V gene. V was pared by 4 bases and J by 0 bases, with 4 bases of the junction left unmatched. This CDR3 comprises 16 residues. CDR3 in DNA: TGCGCCAGCAGCCCCCGGACTAGCGGGAGCACAGATACGCAGTATTTT. This gives the protein CASSPRTSGSTDTQYF.

Turning to this clone: Different DNA sequences within this sample yield the same CDR3. V is TRBV18 and J is TRBJ2-1; no definite D call. Germline assignment: CDR1 KGHSH and CDR2 LQKENI. This CDR3 has 13 amino acids. The germline V and J ends were trimmed by 3 bases and 5 bases, with 8 bases remaining between them. The CDR3 loop is CASSPGLDNEQFF. The CDR3 coding sequence is TGTGCCAGCTCACCGGGCCTGGACAATGAGCAGTTCTTC. The full variable domain, rest sourced from reference TRBV18 and TRBJ2-1, is NAGVMQNPRHLVRRRGQEARLRCSPMKGHSHVYWYRQLPEEGLKFMVYLQKENIIDESGMPKERFSAEFPKEGPSILRIQQVVRGDSAAYFCASSPGLDNEQFFGPGTRLTVL.

In its sample, this clone was seen a few times. The chain links TRBV6-6 to TRBJ2-7; D is possibly TRBD1 (6 bases). There are 12 residues in the CDR3. The V gene's germline CDR1 is MNHNY and CDR2 SVGAGI (reference sequence). The CDR3 DNA sequence: TGTCCCACCCTGGGGGCAGGGGATGAGCAGTACTTC. Protein product: CPTLGAGDEQYF.

The rearrangement uses TRBV7-3 and TRBJ2-5; 8 positions match TRBD1. In germline, CDR1 is SGHTA, CDR2 FQGTGA. This CDR3 is 16 amino acids long. V lost 5 bases, J lost 1 base, and 9 bases stayed unmatched. For the CDR3, the DNA is TGTGCCAGCAGCAGAGGACAGGGTAGCCTCCAAGAGACCCAGTACTTC. This codes for CASSRGQGSLQETQYF.

A single count supports this clone. The chain joins TRBV9 to TRBJ1-6, with D possibly being TRBD1 (5 bases). CDR3 length: 17 residues. Deletions cut 3 bases from V and 8 bases from J, with 21 bases between. Germline lookup yields CDR1 SGDLS and CDR2 YYNGEE. As DNA, the CDR3 is TGTGCCAGCAGCGGGTCCTTTGGCGCCGAAGGGGATTCACCCCTCCACTTT. This translates into CASSGSFGAEGDSPLHF.

This rearrangement joins TRBV28 to TRBJ1-2, with 7 bases matching TRBD1. The length of the CDR3 is 12 residues. V shed 6 bases, J shed 7 bases, and the junction held 5 bases outside the gene matches. Germline assignment: CDR1 MDHEN and CDR2 SYDVKM. The CDR3 DNA is TGTGCCAGCAGGGAAACAGGGGTTGGCTACACCTTC. Its protein is CASRETGVGYTF.

A remark on this clone: One junction end does not reproduce the germline sequence, and a read error may be involved. The chain joins TRBV7-9 to TRBJ1-2; D gene uncertain. CDR3 length equals 12 residues. Per germline, CDR1 SEHNR and CDR2 FQNEAQ (reference sequence). The CDR3, as DNA: TGTTCCAGCAGTTTTCTGGGCAATGGCTACACCTTC. The encoded protein is CSSSFLGNGYTF.

The rearrangement links TRBV28 to TRBJ2-1, with D maybe TRBD2 (7 bases). Per the germline V gene, CDR1 is MDHEN and CDR2 is SYDVKM. V lost 3 bases and J 7 bases, leaving 16 bases between the germline ends. This CDR3 has 15 amino acids. The DNA of the CDR3 is TGTGCCAGCAGTTTGGGAGGGGGGGCTTCTAATGAGCAGTTCTTC. It is translated as CASSLGGGASNEQFF.

This chain links TRBV19 with TRBJ1-5, with 7 bases identical to TRBD1. From germline, CDR1 is LNHDA and CDR2 SQIVND (reference sequence). The CDR3 has 15 residues. With V trimmed by 1 base and J by 7 bases, 7 bases remained unmatched. As DNA, the CDR3 is TGTGCCAGTAGTATAGTGGGGACAGCCGGACAGCCCCAGCATTTT. This translates into CASSIVGTAGQPQHF.

The rearrangement joins TRBV28 to TRBJ2-3; no definite D call. Trimming took 7 bases from V and 0 from J, leaving 14 bases between them. Germline V gene data show CDR1 as MDHEN and CDR2 as SYDVKM. This CDR3 region has 15 residues. The CDR3: CASKAWSSSTDTQYF. In nucleotides, the CDR3 is TGTGCCAGCAAGGCCTGGAGCTCTAGCACAGATACGCAGTATTTT.

This chain connects TRBV7-6 to TRBJ2-5, with D tentatively TRBD1 (6 bases). V shed 3 bases and J shed 1 base, with 18 bases lying between them. The CDR3 contains 17 residues. Germline values: CDR1 SGHVS, CDR2 FNYEAQ. The CDR3 sequence: CASSFETPQGSQETQYF. CDR3 in DNA: TGTGCCAGCAGCTTCGAAACGCCTCAGGGGTCCCAAGAGACCCAGTACTTC.

This clone is a singleton in its sample. The chain's CDR3 is CASSYSATGALEQYF. DNA of the CDR3: TGTGCCAGCAGTTACTCGGCGACAGGCGCCTTGGAGCAGTACTTC. J is TRBJ2-5 and V is TRBV6-6; tentatively, D is TRBD1 (6 bases). Germline values: CDR1 MNHNY, CDR2 SVGAGI (reference sequence). This CDR3 comprises 15 residues. V gave up 0 bases and J gave up 11 bases, with 19 bases separating them.

The rearrangement uses TRBV4-1 and TRBJ1-1; D gene unclear. Germline V CDR1 and CDR2: MGHRA, YSYEKL. V was shortened by 2 bases and J by 1 base, with 17 bases between the two germline ends. This CDR3 is 17 amino acids long. CDR3 coding DNA: TGCGCCAGCAGCCAAACTCCCGGGAGTCTTGCGAACACTGAAGCTTTCTTT. Its translation is CASSQTPGSLANTEAFF.

This clone was detected once. The chain links TRBV10-1 to TRBJ1-6; possible D gene TRBD1, 6 bases. V lost 2 bases and J 11 bases, leaving 10 bases between the germline ends. Germline CDR1 and CDR2: WNHNN and SYGVQD (reference sequence). The CDR3 extends over 13 amino acids. CDR3 region: CASSETGLAPLHF. In DNA, the CDR3 is TGCGCCAGCAGTGAGACAGGGTTGGCACCCCTCCACTTT.